Listed below are T cell receptor beta chains from one sample, sequenced in a study of patients and donors after allogeneic stem cell transplantation. TCRdb re-derived calls from the RT-PCR reads in MiXCR, one entry per CDR3 protein. The sample holds 920,000 or so distinct CDR3 sequences, under 20% seen once. Input material: blood, either unsorted or a sorted T cell fraction (not recorded which). The receptors originated from a human donor who was either an allogeneic HSCT recipient or a stem cell or donor lymphocyte infusion donor (not recorded which). It is not recorded whose cells these are; they may come from a transplant donor. CDR3s include the opening cysteine and the closing phenylalanine or tryptophan. Fields, in order: D gene, clone size, J gene, CDR3 length, V gene, CDR3 DNA, CDR3 protein. A D gene is named only where the DNA matches it firmly. Expanded clones get a size class; other rows say once, few or many, or leave the size out.

>-|few|TRBJ2-1|17|TRBV7-2
TGTGCCAGCAGCCCAAAACCCGTGCGGGTTTCCTACAATGAGCAGTTCTTC
CASSPKPVRVSYNEQFF
>-|many|TRBJ2-7|14|TRBV12-3/TRBV12-4
TGTGCCAGCACCCCTGTGCCAGGCTCCTACGAGCAGTACTTC
CASTPVPGSYEQYF
>-|-|TRBJ1-1|11|TRBV6-5
TGTGCCAGCATCCGCATGGCTGAAGCTTTCTTT
CASIRMAEAFF
>-|few|TRBJ2-3|16|TRBV4-1
TGCGCCAGCAGTCTCCCGGGACAACCAAGCACAGATACGCAGTATTTT
CASSLPGQPSTDTQYF
>-|few|TRBJ2-1|13|TRBV5-1
TGCGCCAGCAGCCCTGTGGGATACAATGAGCAGTTCTTC
CASSPVGYNEQFF
>-|few|TRBJ1-4|16|TRBV3-1
TGTGCCAGCAGCCAAGATTCCAGGGTGGCTAATGAAAAACTGTTTTTT
CASSQDSRVANEKLFF
>TRBD2|-|TRBJ2-3|18|TRBV11-1
TGTGCCAGCAGCACACTAGCGGGGGCCTTTATTGACACAGATACGCAGTATTTT
CASSTLAGAFIDTDTQYF
>-|-|TRBJ1-3|18|TRBV29-1
TGCAGCGTTGTTGCCCTTGGGGGCGCGGAAGGGGCTGGAAACACCATATATTTT
CSVVALGGAEGAGNTIYF
>TRBD1|few|TRBJ1-2|13|TRBV12-3/TRBV12-4
TGTGCCAGCAGGGGACAGGGGGCGGACGGCTACACCTTC
CASRGQGADGYTF
>TRBD1|few|TRBJ2-5|14|TRBV7-2
TGTGCCAGCGGGGGGACAGGGCTCATGGAGACCCAGTACTTC
CASGGTGLMETQYF
>-|few|TRBJ2-1|14|TRBV11-2
TGTGCCAGCAGGTCTACAGGGTCACGGAATGAGCAGTTCTTC
CASRSTGSRNEQFF
>TRBD2|-|TRBJ2-1|16|TRBV3-1
TGTGCCAGCAGCCAACATAGCGGGGGGGTCTACAATGAGCAGTTCTTC
CASSQHSGGVYNEQFF
>-|-|TRBJ1-6|14|TRBV6-2/TRBV6-3
TGTGCCAGCAGTCCAGGGGAGACGAATTCACCCCTCCACTTT
CASSPGETNSPLHF
>-|-|TRBJ2-5|11|TRBV20-1
TGCAGTGCTGTAGTACAAGAGACCCAGTACTTC
CSAVVQETQYF
>-|-|TRBJ1-1|14|TRBV5-1
TGCGCCAGCAGCGGACTAAGACTTGACACTGAAGCTTTCTTT
CASSGLRLDTEAFF
>-|-|TRBJ2-3|17|TRBV6-5
TGTGCCAGCAGTTACGGTTGGGGCGATGACAGCACAGATACGCAGTATTTT
CASSYGWGDDSTDTQYF
>-|few|TRBJ2-2|17|TRBV5-1
TGCGCCAGCAGCTTGGGAAGCTCACCCCTGAACACCGGGGAGCTGTTTTTT
CASSLGSSPLNTGELFF
>TRBD2|-|TRBJ2-7|16|TRBV3-1
TGTGCCAGCAGCCAAGACGGCGGGAGGGCCTCCTACGAGCAGTACTTC
CASSQDGGRASYEQYF
>-|-|TRBJ1-5|16|TRBV20-1
TGCAGTGCTAGAGGAGCAGGATCCGGAGGCAATCAGCCCCAGCATTTT
CSARGAGSGGNQPQHF
>-|few|TRBJ2-5|15|TRBV3-1
TGTGCCAGCAGCTCGGCGGGACTGTACCAAGAGACCCAGTACTTC
CASSSAGLYQETQYF
>TRBD1|few|TRBJ1-1|16|TRBV6-1
TGTGCCAGCAGCACGACAGGGATCCAGGGGAACACTGAAGCTTTCTTT
CASSTTGIQGNTEAFF
>-|-|TRBJ2-3|13|TRBV3-1
TGTGCCAGCTTCAATAGCGCTTCCCATACGCAGTATTTT
CASFNSASHTQYF
>-|-|TRBJ2-7|13|TRBV13
TGTGCCAGCAGCTATGAGGGGACCCACGAGCAGTACTTC
CASSYEGTHEQYF
>-|-|TRBJ1-6|13|TRBV7-3
TGTGCCAGCAGCGTGGACGACAGCCGGCCCCTCCACTTT
CASSVDDSRPLHF
>-|few|TRBJ2-1|18|TRBV24-1
TGTGCCACCAGTGATTGGGGTTTTGGAGGGACTGGCTACAATGAGCAGTTCTTC
CATSDWGFGGTGYNEQFF
>-|-|TRBJ2-2|14|TRBV27
TGTGCCAGCAGTTTCGCAAAGAACACCGGGGAGCTGTTTTTT
CASSFAKNTGELFF